The 21 T cell receptor beta chains reported below all come from one sample, sequenced in a study of blood T cell repertoires in COVID-19. Repertoires were generated with immunoSEQ multiplex PCR, while TCRdb's copy carries only in-frame clones and drops some. The top ten hold approximately 12% of the sample, which has fewer than 300,000 clones, about 90% seen once. The specimen was peripheral blood. These receptors were taken from a woman in her thirties with COVID-19, enrolled during active disease.

The chain recombines TRBV12-3 or TRBV12-4 with TRBJ2-1; D is possibly TRBD2 (6 bases). The ends were cut back, 5 bases at V and 4 bases at J, with 9 bases in the middle. This CDR3 contains 13 residues. The CDR3 DNA is TGTGCCAGCAGTACGGGGGAGTACAATGAGCAGTTCTTC. Translating gives CASSTGEYNEQFF.

This rearrangement joins TRBV27 to TRBJ2-5, with D possibly TRBD1 on 6 matching bases. V was pared by 4 bases and J by 4 bases, with 10 bases between. Looked up from germline, CDR1 is MNHEY and CDR2 is SMNVEV (reference sequence). The CDR3 is 13 amino acids. The CDR3: CASSYQGGETQYF. DNA for the CDR3: TGTGCCAGCAGTTACCAAGGGGGAGAGACCCAGTACTTC.

V gene TRBV11-2 combines with J gene TRBJ2-3; D is perhaps TRBD2 (5 bases). The CDR3 has 16 amino acids. Trimming removed 5 bases at V and 5 bases at J, with 20 bases between. CDR1 is SGHAT and CDR2 is FQNNGV in the germline V gene. CDR3 residues: CASSPRPDYTVDTQYF. CDR3 sequence (DNA): TGTGCCAGCAGCCCCCGCCCCGACTACACCGTAGATACGCAGTATTTT.

The chain uses TRBV19 and TRBJ2-7; 8 nucleotides line up with TRBD2. V dropped 8 bases and J dropped 5; count of bases not matched to a gene: 8. The CDR3 runs 13 residues. Germline assignment: CDR1 LNHDA and CDR2 SQIVND (reference sequence). The CDR3 sequence is CASAAGGSNEQYF. CDR3 coding DNA: TGTGCCAGTGCGGCGGGGGGAAGCAACGAGCAGTACTTC.

The chain employs TRBV27 and TRBJ1-2; 9 bases are shared with TRBD1. Per the germline V gene, CDR1 is MNHEY and CDR2 is SMNVEV (reference sequence). This CDR3 comprises 18 residues. The ends lost 6 bases at V and 4 bases at J; junction bases unmatched: 18. In nucleotides, the CDR3 is TGTGCCAGCAGGACTGACACGGGACAGGGAGGAATCATCTATGGCTACACCTTC. It codes for CASRTDTGQGGIIYGYTF.

V usage is TRBV5-1 and J usage is TRBJ1-4, with a possible D match to TRBD1 (5 bases). The germline V gene has CDR1 SGHRS and CDR2 YFSETQ. The CDR3 covers 13 residues. Trimming pared 4 bases from V and 8 bases from J, leaving 12 bases between. The CDR3 DNA reads TGCGCCAGCAGCCCGACAGTCGGCGAAAAACTGTTTTTT. Translating it yields CASSPTVGEKLFF.

CDR3 sequence (DNA): TGTGCCACCAGCAGAGATCCAGGGGGTTCTGGAAACACCATATATTTT. Protein product: CATSRDPGGSGNTIYF. This chain joins TRBV15 and TRBJ1-3, with 7 bases lining up with TRBD1. Unmatched junction bases numbered 3, after V lost 0 bases and J lost 1 base. Germline CDR1 reads LNHNV; CDR2 reads YYDKDF (reference sequence). The CDR3 runs to 16 residues.

The rearrangement joins TRBV18 to TRBJ2-7, with 8 nucleotides matching TRBD2. Germline CDR1 reads KGHSH; CDR2 reads LQKENI. This CDR3 spans 16 amino acids. Germline trimming cut 4 bases from V and 0 bases from J; bases unmatched to any gene: 8. The CDR3 region has the DNA TGTGCCAGCTCACTAGGGCCCAGCGGGGGCTCCTACGAGCAGTACTTC. It encodes CASSLGPSGGSYEQYF.

This clone was recorded only once. This chain links TRBV7-9 with TRBJ2-3, with D maybe TRBD1 (5 bases). The CDR3 totals 16 residues. Trimming shortened V by 2 bases and J by 0 bases, and 12 bases separated the two germline ends. Germline assignment: CDR1 SEHNR and CDR2 FQNEAQ (reference sequence). CDR3 region: CASSLQGLTSTDTQYF. CDR3 nucleotides: TGTGCCAGCAGCTTACAGGGATTAACTAGCACAGATACGCAGTATTTT.

The rearrangement uses TRBV24-1 and TRBJ1-5; tentatively, D is TRBD1 (6 bases). Per the germline V gene, CDR1 is KGHDR and CDR2 is SFDVKD. The V and J ends lost 4 bases and 6 bases respectively, with 12 bases between them. The CDR3 has 14 residues. CDR3 nucleotides: TGTGCCACCAGTGAGGGGACATACGGTCAGCCCCAGCATTTT. Translation gives CATSEGTYGQPQHF.

The chain has TRBV6-1 and TRBJ1-4; possibly TRBD1 for D (5 bases). Germline values: CDR1 MNHNS, CDR2 SASEGT. Trimming pared 1 base from V and 3 bases from J, leaving 12 bases between. There are 16 residues in the CDR3. Here the CDR3 DNA reads TGTGCCAGCAGTGAAGGGCTTGCAGGGTCTAATGAAAAACTGTTTTTT. It encodes CASSEGLAGSNEKLFF.

This chain connects TRBV29-1 to TRBJ2-1, with 11 bases matching TRBD1. CDR3 length equals 13 residues. Germline-derived CDR1 and CDR2 are SQVTM and ANQGSEA. CDR3: CSKKGQGGNEQFF. The CDR3 DNA follows: TGCTCAAAAAAGGGACAGGGGGGAAATGAGCAGTTCTTC.

The V and J genes are TRBV5-5 and TRBJ1-1, with TRBD1 as a possible D gene (5 bases). The V end was cut by 1 base, the J end by 2 bases, with 6 bases between. This CDR3 comprises 13 residues. CDR1 SGHKS and CDR2 YYEKEE come from the germline V gene (reference sequence). Written as DNA, the CDR3 is TGTGCCAGCAGCTTGACAGGTAACACTGAAGCTTTCTTT. Protein: CASSLTGNTEAFF.

The chain has TRBV4-1 and TRBJ2-7; possibly TRBD1 for D (5 bases). This CDR3 has 17 residues. Trimming took off 0 bases at V and 2 bases at J, with 17 bases between the two ends. Germline V gene sequence: CDR1 MGHRA, CDR2 YSYEKL. The CDR3 loop reads CASSQDRARQIAYEQYF. Written as DNA, the CDR3 is TGCGCCAGCAGCCAAGACCGTGCTAGACAGATCGCCTACGAGCAGTACTTC.

The rearrangement joins TRBV7-7 to TRBJ2-1; the D is unclear. The germline V and J ends were trimmed by 5 bases and 2 bases, with 10 bases remaining between them. This CDR3 contains 14 residues. CDR1 is SSHAT and CDR2 is FNYEAQ in the germline V gene (reference sequence). The CDR3 sequence: CASSPPRPYNEQFF. In DNA form, the CDR3 reads TGTGCCAGCAGCCCACCGCGCCCCTACAATGAGCAGTTCTTC. Full variable domain (missing parts from reference TRBV7-7 and TRBJ2-1): GAGVSQSPRYKVTKRGQDVTLRCDPISSHATLYWYQQALGQGPEFLTYFNYEAQPDKSGLPSDRFSAERPEGSISTLTIQRTEQRDSAMYRCASSPPRPYNEQFFGPGTRLTVL.

J is TRBJ2-5 and V is TRBV25-1, with D unresolved. Germline CDR1 MGHDK, CDR2 SYGVNS. The V gene lost 2 bases and the J gene lost 7 bases, with 11 bases spanning the gap. This CDR3 has 13 amino acids. The CDR3 nucleotides are TGTGCCAGCAGTGAAGGAGCTTTCGGGACCCAGTACTTC. Amino acid sequence: CASSEGAFGTQYF.

V and J are TRBV29-1 and TRBJ2-7; a possible D gene is TRBD1 (6 bases). CDR1 SQVTM and CDR2 ANQGSEA come from the germline V gene. V dropped 0 bases and J dropped 0 bases, with 12 bases sitting between them. The CDR3 is 15 amino acids. CDR3 DNA: TGCAGCGTTGAAGATCGGCGACAGGTCTCCTACGAGCAGTACTTC. Amino acids: CSVEDRRQVSYEQYF.

The V call is TRBV18, the J call TRBJ2-1; TRBD2 matches at 8 bases. Germline-derived CDR1 and CDR2 are KGHSH and LQKENI. This CDR3 contains 16 residues. The V gene end was trimmed by 5 bases and the J gene end by 7 bases; junction bases not matched to a gene: 13. The CDR3 is CASSSTSAARGNEQFF. The CDR3 DNA follows: TGTGCCAGCTCATCGACTAGCGCCGCCCGGGGGAATGAGCAGTTCTTC.

Here the CDR3 reads CSVEDRGIYGYTF. CDR3 DNA sequence: TGCAGCGTTGAAGATCGAGGGATCTATGGCTACACCTTC. The chain recombines TRBV29-1 with TRBJ1-2, with D unclear. The V end was cut by 0 bases, the J end by 4 bases, with 9 bases between. Per germline, CDR1 SQVTM and CDR2 ANQGSEA. CDR3 length: 13 amino acids.

This clone has only one observation. The rearrangement uses TRBV29-1 and TRBJ2-3; 10 nucleotides agree with TRBD2. V dropped 8 bases and J dropped 3; count of bases not matched to a gene: 11. The CDR3 sequence is 15 residues long. Germline CDR1 SQVTM, CDR2 ANQGSEA. The CDR3 is CSTIRAGGPTDTQYF. The CDR3 nucleotides are TGCAGCACCATTCGAGCGGGGGGGCCGACAGATACGCAGTATTTT.

This clone was recorded only once. The chain carries TRBV18 and TRBJ2-7, with a weak D call TRBD2 (5 bases). The length of the CDR3 is 14 residues. The germline V and J ends were trimmed by 3 bases and 1 base, with 10 bases remaining between them. Germline V lookup: CDR1 KGHSH, CDR2 LQKENI. CDR3 protein: CASSPEEGSYEQYF. Written as DNA, the CDR3 is TGTGCCAGCTCACCGGAGGAAGGATCCTACGAGCAGTACTTC.